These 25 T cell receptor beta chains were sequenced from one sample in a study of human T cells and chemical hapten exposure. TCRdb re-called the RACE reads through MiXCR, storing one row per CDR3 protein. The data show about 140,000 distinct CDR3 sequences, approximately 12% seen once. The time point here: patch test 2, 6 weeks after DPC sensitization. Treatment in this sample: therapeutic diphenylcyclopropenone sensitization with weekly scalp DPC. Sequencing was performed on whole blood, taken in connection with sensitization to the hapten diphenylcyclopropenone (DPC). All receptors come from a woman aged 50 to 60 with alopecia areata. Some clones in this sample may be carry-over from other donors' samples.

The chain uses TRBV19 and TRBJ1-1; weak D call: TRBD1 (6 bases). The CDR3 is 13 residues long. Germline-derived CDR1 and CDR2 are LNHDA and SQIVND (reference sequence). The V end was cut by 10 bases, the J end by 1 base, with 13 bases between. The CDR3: CAIGTRGNTEAFF. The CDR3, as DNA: TGTGCCATAGGGACAAGGGGGAACACTGAAGCTTTCTTT.

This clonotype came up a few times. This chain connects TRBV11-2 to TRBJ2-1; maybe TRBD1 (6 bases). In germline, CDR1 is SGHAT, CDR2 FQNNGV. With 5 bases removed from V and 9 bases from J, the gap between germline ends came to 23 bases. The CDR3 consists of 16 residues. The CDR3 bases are TGTGCCAGCAGCCTCGCCCTTCCGTCCACAGGGAGTGAGCAGTTCTTC. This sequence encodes CASSLALPSTGSEQFF.

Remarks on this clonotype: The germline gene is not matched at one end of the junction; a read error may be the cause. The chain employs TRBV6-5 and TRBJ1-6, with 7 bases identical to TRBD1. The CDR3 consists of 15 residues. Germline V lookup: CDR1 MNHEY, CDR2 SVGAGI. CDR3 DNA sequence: TGTGCCAGGAGTTACTCGGTAGGGGGCCGTTCACCCCTCCACTTT. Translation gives CARSYSVGGRSPLHF.

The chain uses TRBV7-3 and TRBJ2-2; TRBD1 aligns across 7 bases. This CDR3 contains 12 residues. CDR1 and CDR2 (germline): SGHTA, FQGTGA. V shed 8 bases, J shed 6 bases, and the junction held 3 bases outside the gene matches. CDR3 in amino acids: CASGQVAGELFF. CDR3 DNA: TGTGCCAGCGGACAGGTTGCCGGGGAGCTGTTTTTT.

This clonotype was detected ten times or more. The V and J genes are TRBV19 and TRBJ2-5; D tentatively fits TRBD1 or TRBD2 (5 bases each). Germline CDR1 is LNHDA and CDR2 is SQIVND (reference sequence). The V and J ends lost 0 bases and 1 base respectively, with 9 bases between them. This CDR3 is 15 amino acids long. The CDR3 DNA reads TGTGCCAGTAGTATAGATGGGACCATCCAAGAGACCCAGTACTTC. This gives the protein CASSIDGTIQETQYF.

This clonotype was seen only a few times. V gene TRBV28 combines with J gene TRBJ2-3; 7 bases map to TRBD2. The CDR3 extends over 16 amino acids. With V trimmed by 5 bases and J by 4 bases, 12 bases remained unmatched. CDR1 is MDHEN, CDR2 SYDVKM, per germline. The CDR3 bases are TGTGCCAGCAGTCCCCCCTGGGGAGGGCCGTCAGATACGCAGTATTTT. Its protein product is CASSPPWGGPSDTQYF.

The CDR3 is CSVDEQFF. CDR3 bases: TGCAGCGTGGATGAGCAGTTCTTC. The J gene is TRBJ2-1, the V gene TRBV29-1; D unresolved. The CDR3 covers 8 residues. V was clipped by 6 bases and J by 8 bases, with 2 bases between them. CDR1 and CDR2 from the germline V gene are SQVTM and ANQGSEA.

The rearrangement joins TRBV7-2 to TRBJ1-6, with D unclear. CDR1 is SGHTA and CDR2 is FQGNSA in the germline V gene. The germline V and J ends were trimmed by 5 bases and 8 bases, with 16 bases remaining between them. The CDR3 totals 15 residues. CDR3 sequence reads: CASSRLLRADSPLHF. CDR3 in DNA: TGTGCCAGCAGCCGTCTTTTGAGGGCTGATTCACCCCTCCACTTT.

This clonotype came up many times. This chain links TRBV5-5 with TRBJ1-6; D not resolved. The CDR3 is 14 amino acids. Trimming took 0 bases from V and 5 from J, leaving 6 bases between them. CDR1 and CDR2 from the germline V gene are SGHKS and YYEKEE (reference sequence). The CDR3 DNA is TGTGCCAGCAGCTTGGACGTAAATAATTCACCCCTCCACTTT. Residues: CASSLDVNNSPLHF.

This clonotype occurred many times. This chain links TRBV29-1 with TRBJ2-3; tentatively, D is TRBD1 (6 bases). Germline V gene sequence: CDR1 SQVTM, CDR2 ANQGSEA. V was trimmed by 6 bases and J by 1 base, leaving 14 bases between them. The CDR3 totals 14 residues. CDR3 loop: CSVLRTVGTDTQYF. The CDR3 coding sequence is TGCAGCGTCCTACGGACAGTCGGCACAGATACGCAGTATTTT.

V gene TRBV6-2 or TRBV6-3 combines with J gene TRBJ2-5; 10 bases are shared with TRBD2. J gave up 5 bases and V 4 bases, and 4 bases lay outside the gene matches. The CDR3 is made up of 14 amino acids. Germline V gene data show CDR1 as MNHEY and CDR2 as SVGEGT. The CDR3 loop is CASSSGTSAETQYF. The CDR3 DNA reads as TGTGCCAGCAGTTCCGGGACTAGCGCGGAGACCCAGTACTTC.

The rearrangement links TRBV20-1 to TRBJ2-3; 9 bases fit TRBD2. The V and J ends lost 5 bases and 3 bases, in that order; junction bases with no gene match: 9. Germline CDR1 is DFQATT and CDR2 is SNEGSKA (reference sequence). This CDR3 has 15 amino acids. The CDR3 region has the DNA TGCAGTGCTTCAGTATCACTAGCGGGTACAGATACGCAGTATTTT. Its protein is CSASVSLAGTDTQYF.

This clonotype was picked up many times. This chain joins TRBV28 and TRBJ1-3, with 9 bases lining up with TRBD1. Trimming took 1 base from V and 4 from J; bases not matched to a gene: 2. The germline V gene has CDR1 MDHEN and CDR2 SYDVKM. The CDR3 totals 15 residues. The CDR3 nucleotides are TGTGCCAGCAGTTTATCGGGGACAGGGGGAAACACCATATATTTT. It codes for CASSLSGTGGNTIYF.

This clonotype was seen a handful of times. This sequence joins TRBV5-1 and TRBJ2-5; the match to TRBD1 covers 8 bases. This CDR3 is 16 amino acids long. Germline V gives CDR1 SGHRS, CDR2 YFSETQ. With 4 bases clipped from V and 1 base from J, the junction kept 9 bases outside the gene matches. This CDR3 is CASSPPTGAVQETQYF. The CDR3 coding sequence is TGCGCCAGCAGCCCGCCGACAGGGGCCGTCCAAGAGACCCAGTACTTC.

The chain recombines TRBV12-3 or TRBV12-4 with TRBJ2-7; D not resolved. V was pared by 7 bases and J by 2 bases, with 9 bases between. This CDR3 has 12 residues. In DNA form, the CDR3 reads TGTGCCAGCAACAAGGGAACCTACGAGCAGTACTTC. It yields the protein CASNKGTYEQYF.

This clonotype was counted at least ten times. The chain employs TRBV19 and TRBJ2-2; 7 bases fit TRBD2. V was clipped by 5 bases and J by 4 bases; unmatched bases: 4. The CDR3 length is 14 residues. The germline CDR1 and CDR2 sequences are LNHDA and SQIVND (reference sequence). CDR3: CASSGRVGTGELFF. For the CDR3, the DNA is TGTGCCAGTAGTGGGAGGGTAGGCACCGGGGAGCTGTTTTTT.

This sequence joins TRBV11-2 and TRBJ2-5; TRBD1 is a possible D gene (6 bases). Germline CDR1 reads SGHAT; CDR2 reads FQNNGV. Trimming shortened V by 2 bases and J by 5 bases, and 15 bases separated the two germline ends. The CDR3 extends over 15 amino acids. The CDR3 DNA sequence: TGTGCCAGCAGCTTATCTCCAGGGGATTACGAGACCCAGTACTTC. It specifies CASSLSPGDYETQYF.

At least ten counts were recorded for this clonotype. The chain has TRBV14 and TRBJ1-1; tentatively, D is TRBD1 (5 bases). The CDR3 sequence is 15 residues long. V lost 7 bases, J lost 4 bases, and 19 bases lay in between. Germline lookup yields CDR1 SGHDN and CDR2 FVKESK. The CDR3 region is CASTQVRGRGTEAFF. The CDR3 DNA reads TGTGCCAGCACTCAAGTAAGGGGTCGGGGCACTGAAGCTTTCTTT.

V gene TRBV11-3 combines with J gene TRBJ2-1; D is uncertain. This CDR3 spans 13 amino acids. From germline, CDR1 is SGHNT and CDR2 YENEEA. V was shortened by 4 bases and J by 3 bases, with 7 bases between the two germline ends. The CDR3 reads CASSSLVYNEQFF. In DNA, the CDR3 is TGTGCCAGCAGCTCCCTAGTCTACAATGAGCAGTTCTTC.

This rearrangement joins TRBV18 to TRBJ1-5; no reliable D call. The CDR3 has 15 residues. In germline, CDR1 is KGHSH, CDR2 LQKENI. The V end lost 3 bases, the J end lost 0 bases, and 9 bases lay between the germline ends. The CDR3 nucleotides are TGTGCCAGCTCACCGGGCCAGATTAGCAATCAGCCCCAGCATTTT. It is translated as CASSPGQISNQPQHF.

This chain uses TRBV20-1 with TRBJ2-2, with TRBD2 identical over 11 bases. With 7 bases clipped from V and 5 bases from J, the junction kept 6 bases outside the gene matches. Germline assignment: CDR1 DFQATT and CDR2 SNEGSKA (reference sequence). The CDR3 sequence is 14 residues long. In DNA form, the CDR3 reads TGCAGTGTTAGTAGGACTAGCGGGACCGGGGAGCTGTTTTTT. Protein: CSVSRTSGTGELFF.

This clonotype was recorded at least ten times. The CDR3 coding sequence is TGTGCCAGCAGCTCTGCTGGACGTCAAGAGACCCAGTACTTC. Protein sequence: CASSSAGRQETQYF. The J gene is TRBJ2-5, the V gene TRBV5-4; unclear D gene. CDR1 and CDR2 from the germline V gene are SGHNT and YYREEE (reference sequence). With 3 bases removed from V and 2 bases from J, the gap between germline ends came to 11 bases. This CDR3 is built from 14 residues.

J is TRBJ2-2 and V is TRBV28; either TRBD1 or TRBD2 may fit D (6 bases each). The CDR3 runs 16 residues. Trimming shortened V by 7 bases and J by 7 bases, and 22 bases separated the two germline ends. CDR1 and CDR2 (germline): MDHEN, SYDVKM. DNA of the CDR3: TGTGCCAGCACCCCCGGAGGGGGTAACCGGGGCGGGGAGCTGTTTTTT. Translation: CASTPGGGNRGGELFF. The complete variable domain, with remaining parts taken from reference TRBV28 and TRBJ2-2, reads DVKVTQSSRYLVKRTGEKVFLECVQDMDHENMFWYRQDPGLGLRLIYFSYDVKMKEKGDIPEGYSVSREKKERFSLILESASTNQTSMYLCASTPGGGNRGGELFFGEGSRLTVL.

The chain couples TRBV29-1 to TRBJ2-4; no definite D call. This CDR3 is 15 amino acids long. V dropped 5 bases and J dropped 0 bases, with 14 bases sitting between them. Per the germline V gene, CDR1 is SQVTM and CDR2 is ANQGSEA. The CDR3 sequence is CSVTRDNLAKNIQYF. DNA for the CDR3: TGCAGCGTTACAAGGGATAACCTAGCCAAAAACATTCAGTACTTC.

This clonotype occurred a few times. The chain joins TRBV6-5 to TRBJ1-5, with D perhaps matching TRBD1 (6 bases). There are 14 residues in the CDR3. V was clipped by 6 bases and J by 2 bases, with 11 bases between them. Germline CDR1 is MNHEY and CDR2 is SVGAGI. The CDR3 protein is CASRLRQGNQPQHF. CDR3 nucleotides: TGTGCCAGCAGACTTAGACAGGGCAATCAGCCCCAGCATTTT.